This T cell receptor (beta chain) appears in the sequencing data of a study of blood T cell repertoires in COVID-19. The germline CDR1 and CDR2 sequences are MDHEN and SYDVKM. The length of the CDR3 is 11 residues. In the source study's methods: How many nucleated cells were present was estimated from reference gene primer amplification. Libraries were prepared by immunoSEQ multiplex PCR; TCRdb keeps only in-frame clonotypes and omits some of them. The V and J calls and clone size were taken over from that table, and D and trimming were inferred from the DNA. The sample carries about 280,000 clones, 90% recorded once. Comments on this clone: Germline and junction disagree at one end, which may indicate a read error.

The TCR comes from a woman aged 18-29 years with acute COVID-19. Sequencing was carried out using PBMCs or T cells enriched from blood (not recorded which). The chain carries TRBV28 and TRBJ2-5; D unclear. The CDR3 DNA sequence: TGTGCCAGCAGCTCGACCGGGTCTCCGGACTTC. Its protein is CASSSTGSPDF.